These 24 T cell receptor beta chains were all obtained from the same sample, sequenced in a study of regulatory T cells in long-lasting Graves disease. Described time point: persistent/refractory GD, antithyroid drugs over 5 years with positive TRAb. There was RNA extracted from PBMCs, and the TCR library was made from it. Construction of TCR beta libraries relied on iRepertoire HTBI primers and on Arm-PCR targeting CDR3 regions. Using its own MiXCR run on the multiplex PCR reads, TCRdb lists one record per CDR3 protein. The data contain 400,000 to 500,000 distinct CDR3 sequences, 20% to 25% of them seen just once; the ten biggest clones take up roughly 13%. The material sequenced was peripheral blood mononuclear cells (PBMCs), taken when the disease was refractory, from a patient treated with antithyroid drugs. Every receptor here comes from a female donor with Graves disease.

This clonotype was observed at least ten times. This sequence joins TRBV20-1 and TRBJ2-7; D uncertain. Germline V gives CDR1 DFQATT, CDR2 SNEGSKA (reference sequence). The CDR3 contains 14 residues. V lost 6 bases and J 0 bases, leaving 15 bases between the germline ends. As DNA, the CDR3 is TGCAGTGCCCAATTCCTCAGGAGCTCCTACGAGCAGTACTTC. Translating gives CSAQFLRSSYEQYF.

This clonotype occurred many times. V gene TRBV9 combines with J gene TRBJ2-2, with TRBD1 identical over 7 bases. This CDR3 spans 13 amino acids. Germline CDR1 SGDLS, CDR2 YYNGEE. The V and J ends lost 5 bases and 7 bases, in that order; junction bases with no gene match: 5. The CDR3 here is CASRQGQVGELFF. The CDR3 bases are TGTGCCAGCAGACAGGGGCAAGTCGGGGAGCTGTTTTTT. The full variable domain, with the rest looked up from reference TRBV9 and TRBJ2-2, is DSGVTQTPKHLITATGQRVTLRCSPRSGDLSVYWYQQSLDQGLQFLIQYYNGEERAKGNILERFSAQQFPDLHSELNLSSLELGDSALYFCASRQGQVGELFFGEGSRLTVL.

A note on this clonotype: A much larger clone differs from this one at a single base, so this may be a read error. The chain combines TRBV28 with TRBJ1-5, with D possibly matching TRBD1 (5 bases). Germline CDR1 reads MDHEN; CDR2 reads SYDVKM. Between the trimmed V and J ends, which lost 3 bases and 4 bases, there was a span of 13 bases. The CDR3 extends over 15 amino acids. CDR3 amino acids: CASSFGTMGNQPQHF. The DNA of the CDR3 is TGTGCCAGCAGTTTCGGGACCATGGGGAATCAGCCCCAGCATTTT.

This clonotype appeared many times. V and J are TRBV29-1 and TRBJ1-5, with a possible D match to TRBD1 (5 bases). The CDR3 is 14 residues long. V dropped 1 base and J dropped 2 bases, with 9 bases sitting between them. From germline, CDR1 is SQVTM and CDR2 ANQGSEA. The CDR3 protein is CSVEVGQGNQPQHF. The CDR3 bases are TGCAGCGTTGAAGTGGGGCAGGGCAATCAGCCCCAGCATTTT.

In its sample, this clonotype was seen many times. V is TRBV28 and J is TRBJ1-2; 8 bases align to TRBD1. The CDR3 totals 15 residues. V shed 6 bases and J 6 bases; nucleotides not matched to a gene: 12. CDR1 and CDR2 (germline): MDHEN, SYDVKM. CDR3 DNA sequence: TGTGCCAGCAGCCGGGACAGGCGAGGGGCCGATGGCTACACCTTC. It is translated as CASSRDRRGADGYTF.

The rearrangement uses TRBV4-1 and TRBJ2-6; tentative D call: TRBD2 (6 bases). The germline V gene encodes CDR1 MGHRA and CDR2 YSYEKL. CDR3 length: 18 residues. V lost 5 bases, J lost 4 bases, and 21 bases lay in between. The CDR3 DNA sequence: TGCGCCAGCAGCAAACTGCCCGGGAGCCCGGGAGGGGCCAACGTCCTGACTTTC. This codes for CASSKLPGSPGGANVLTF.

The rearrangement joins TRBV20-1 to TRBJ2-5; 8 bases match TRBD1. The CDR3 is made up of 13 amino acids. Unmatched junction bases numbered 3, after V lost 3 bases and J lost 3 bases. Germline-derived CDR1 and CDR2 are DFQATT and SNEGSKA (reference sequence). The CDR3 is CSARGTGKETQYF. CDR3 DNA sequence: TGCAGTGCTAGGGGGACAGGCAAAGAGACCCAGTACTTC.

A single count supports this clonotype. A much more abundant neighbour one base away suggests this may be a read error. The rearrangement links TRBV29-1 to TRBJ2-7; TRBD2 matches at 9 bases. The CDR3 loop spans 16 amino acids. The V gene's germline CDR1 is SQVTM and CDR2 ANQGSEA. Germline trimming cut 7 bases from V and 6 bases from J; bases unmatched to any gene: 19. This chain's CDR3 is CSGRGTGTSINSEQYF. CDR3 DNA: TGCAGCGGCCGCGGAACCGGGACTAGCATAAACTCCGAGCAGTACTTC.

At least ten counts were recorded for this clonotype. This chain uses TRBV12-3 or TRBV12-4 with TRBJ2-2; 7 nucleotides align to TRBD1. V was pared by 6 bases and J by 6 bases, with 7 bases of the junction left unmatched. The CDR3 totals 14 residues. CDR3 nucleotide sequence: TGTGCCAGCAGCCGATTCCAGGGGGCCGGGGAGCTGTTTTTT. Translating it yields CASSRFQGAGELFF.

This clonotype was detected many times. The CDR3, as DNA: TGTGCCAGCAGTGAAGACCCCCTTTATAGCAATCAGCCCCAGCATTTT. It translates to CASSEDPLYSNQPQHF. This rearrangement joins TRBV6-1 to TRBJ1-5; no clear D. V was shortened by 1 base and J by 0 bases, with 10 bases between the two germline ends. CDR1 and CDR2 (germline): MNHNS, SASEGT. This CDR3 is built from 16 residues.

This clonotype has only a few counts. The rearrangement joins TRBV19 to TRBJ1-5; no clear D. Germline V gives CDR1 LNHDA, CDR2 SQIVND (reference sequence). The CDR3 sequence is 12 residues long. V lost 4 bases to trimming and J lost 7 bases, with 8 bases between them. CDR3 protein: CASSRAGQPQHF. CDR3 nucleotides: TGTGCCAGTAGTAGGGCTGGGCAGCCCCAGCATTTT.

On this clonotype itself: A read error may be the cause here, since a much bigger clone is one base away. This chain uses TRBV11-1 with TRBJ2-5; TRBD1 aligns across 11 bases. The V gene's germline CDR1 is SGHAT and CDR2 FQDESV (reference sequence). This CDR3 is 16 amino acids long. V lost 5 bases, J lost 7 bases, and 12 bases stayed unmatched. CDR3 DNA: TGTGCCAGCAGCATACCGGGACAGGGGGTGATGGTGACCCAGTACTTC. Translated: CASSIPGQGVMVTQYF.

This clonotype has just a few counts. The chain combines TRBV28 with TRBJ1-6; maybe TRBD1 (6 bases). Germline CDR1 is MDHEN and CDR2 is SYDVKM. The length of the CDR3 is 14 residues. Trimming removed 5 bases from V and 10 bases from J, with 15 bases in between. The CDR3: CASSQSRGGSPLHF. In nucleotides, the CDR3 is TGTGCCAGCAGTCAAAGTAGGGGGGGGTCACCCCTCCACTTT.

This clonotype was seen a few times. The chain is built from TRBV7-9 and TRBJ1-1; no clear D. The germline V and J ends were trimmed by 1 base and 4 bases, with 13 bases remaining between them. The CDR3 sequence is 15 residues long. Germline values: CDR1 SEHNR, CDR2 FQNEAQ (reference sequence). CDR3 bases: TGTGCCAGCAGCTTAGTAGGAGGGTACGGCACTGAAGCTTTCTTT. As protein: CASSLVGGYGTEAFF.

This clonotype has a count of ten or more. J is TRBJ2-5 and V is TRBV2; perhaps TRBD1 as D (6 bases). The CDR3 contains 16 residues. CDR1 and CDR2 from the germline V gene are SNHLY and FYNNEI. V dropped 5 bases and J dropped 6 bases, with 22 bases sitting between them. The CDR3 loop reads CASSKWGPNSRKTQYF. The CDR3 DNA is TGTGCCAGCAGTAAATGGGGGCCTAACTCCAGAAAGACCCAGTACTTC.

This clonotype was counted many times. The chain has TRBV28 and TRBJ1-1, with D uncertain. V was pared by 7 bases and J by 4 bases, with 10 bases between. The CDR3 loop spans 12 amino acids. Germline V gene data show CDR1 as MDHEN and CDR2 as SYDVKM. The CDR3 region is CASMDQTTEAFF. Here the CDR3 DNA reads TGTGCCAGCATGGACCAGACCACTGAAGCTTTCTTT.

V and J are TRBV5-1 and TRBJ2-2, with 9 bases fitting TRBD2. The CDR3 is 16 residues long. J lost 2 bases, V lost 0 bases, and 2 bases had no gene match. The germline V gene has CDR1 SGHRS and CDR2 YFSETQ. The CDR3 protein is CASSLGTSDNTGELFF. CDR3 in DNA: TGCGCCAGCAGCTTGGGGACTAGCGATAACACCGGGGAGCTGTTTTTT.

In its sample, this clonotype was seen a few times. The rearrangement uses TRBV5-4 and TRBJ1-1; D remains unclear. The V gene's germline CDR1 is SGHNT and CDR2 YYREEE (reference sequence). Deletions cut 4 bases from V and 1 base from J, with 5 bases between. The CDR3 sequence is 12 residues long. In DNA form, the CDR3 reads TGTGCCAGCAGCCAGCGGAACACTGAAGCTTTCTTT. This codes for CASSQRNTEAFF.

This clonotype was seen more than once but under ten times. The chain employs TRBV6-5 and TRBJ1-1; a weak D match, TRBD1 (5 bases). Germline CDR1 reads MNHEY; CDR2 reads SVGAGI. CDR3 length equals 17 residues. Trimming took off 4 bases at V and 4 bases at J, with 22 bases between the two ends. The CDR3 here is CASSSVYSLVRATEAFF. The CDR3 region has the DNA TGTGCCAGCAGTTCCGTTTATTCACTGGTCAGGGCCACTGAAGCTTTCTTT.

This clonotype was counted a few times. The V gene is TRBV11-3, the J gene TRBJ2-2; D unclear. From germline, CDR1 is SGHNT and CDR2 YENEEA. The V end lost 5 bases, the J end lost 0 bases, and 7 bases lay between the germline ends. The CDR3 runs 14 residues. Written as DNA, the CDR3 is TGTGCCAGCAGCCGGATCGCGAACACCGGGGAGCTGTTTTTT. It is translated as CASSRIANTGELFF.

Concerning this clonotype: Since a much larger clone is just one base distant, this may be a read error. The rearrangement joins TRBV6-2 or TRBV6-3 to TRBJ1-2, with D perhaps TRBD1 (5 bases). The V end was cut by 11 bases, the J end by 8 bases, with 21 bases between. Per germline, CDR1 MNHEY and CDR2 SVGEGT. CDR3 length equals 13 residues. The CDR3 bases are TGTGCCGGCACCCTCGGGACGGATGCCGGCTACACCTTC. Translating it yields CAGTLGTDAGYTF.

The V call is TRBV28, the J call TRBJ2-1; TRBD2 matches 7 bases. Germline trimming cut 5 bases from V and 4 bases from J; bases unmatched to any gene: 8. The CDR3 extends over 15 amino acids. Germline V gene data show CDR1 as MDHEN and CDR2 as SYDVKM. CDR3 DNA sequence: TGTGCCAGCAGTCTCATAGCGGGCTCATACAATGAGCAGTTCTTC. It codes for CASSLIAGSYNEQFF.

The chain has TRBV9 and TRBJ1-5; TRBD1 might be the D (5 bases). The CDR3 consists of 15 residues. Trimming took 4 bases from V and 7 from J, leaving 18 bases between them. Germline CDR1 SGDLS, CDR2 YYNGEE. The DNA of the CDR3 is TGTGCCAGCAGCCCCTCGGCCAGGGTTAAACAGCCCCAGCATTTT. This codes for CASSPSARVKQPQHF.

The sample holds many counts of this clonotype. The V and J genes are TRBV27 and TRBJ1-1, with D perhaps matching TRBD1 (6 bases). The germline V and J ends were trimmed by 6 bases and 5 bases, with 13 bases remaining between them. This CDR3 has 13 residues. CDR1 is MNHEY and CDR2 is SMNVEV in the germline V gene (reference sequence). CDR3 protein: CASSLQGRTEAFF. CDR3 coding DNA: TGTGCCAGCAGCCTACAGGGTCGGACTGAAGCTTTCTTT.